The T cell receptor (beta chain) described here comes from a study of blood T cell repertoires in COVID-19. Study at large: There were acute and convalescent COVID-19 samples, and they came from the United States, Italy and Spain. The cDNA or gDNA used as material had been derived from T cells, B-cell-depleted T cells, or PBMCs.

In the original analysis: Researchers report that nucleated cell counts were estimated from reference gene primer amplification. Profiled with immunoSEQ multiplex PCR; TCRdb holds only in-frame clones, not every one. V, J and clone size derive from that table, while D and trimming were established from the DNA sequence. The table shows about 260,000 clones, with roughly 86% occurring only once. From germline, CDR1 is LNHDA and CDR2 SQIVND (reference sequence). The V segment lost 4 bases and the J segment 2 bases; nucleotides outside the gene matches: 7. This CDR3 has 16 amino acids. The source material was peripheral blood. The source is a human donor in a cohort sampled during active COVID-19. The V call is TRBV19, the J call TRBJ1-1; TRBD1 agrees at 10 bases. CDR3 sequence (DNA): TGTGCCAGTAGTAGGCGCCGGGACAGGGGCAACACTGAAGCTTTCTTT. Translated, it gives CASSRRRDRGNTEAFF.